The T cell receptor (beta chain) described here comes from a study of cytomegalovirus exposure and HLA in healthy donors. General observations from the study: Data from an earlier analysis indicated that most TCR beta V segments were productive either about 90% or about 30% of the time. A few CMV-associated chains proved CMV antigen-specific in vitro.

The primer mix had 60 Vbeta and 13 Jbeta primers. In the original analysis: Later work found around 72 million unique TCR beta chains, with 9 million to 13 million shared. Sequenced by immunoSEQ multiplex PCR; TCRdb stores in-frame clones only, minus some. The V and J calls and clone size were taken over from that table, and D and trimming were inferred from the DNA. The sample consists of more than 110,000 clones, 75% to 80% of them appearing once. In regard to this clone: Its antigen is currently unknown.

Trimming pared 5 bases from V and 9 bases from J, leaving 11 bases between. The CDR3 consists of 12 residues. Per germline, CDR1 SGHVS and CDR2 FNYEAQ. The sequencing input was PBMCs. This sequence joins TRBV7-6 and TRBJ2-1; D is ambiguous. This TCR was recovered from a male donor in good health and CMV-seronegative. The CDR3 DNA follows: TGTGCCAGCAGCCATCAGGTTGGTGAGCAGTTCTTC. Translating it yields CASSHQVGEQFF.